The TCR beta chain described here comes from a study of blood T cell repertoires in COVID-19. Study as a whole: PBMCs, B-cell-depleted T cells, or T cells were the source of the cDNA or gDNA that made up the material.

Ages ranged from about 18 to 89 years, with residence in 24 US areas. Cohort allocation depended upon clinical history that participants reported. In the study's own analysis: Using reference gene primer amplification, nucleated cell counts were estimated. Clones were read by immunoSEQ multiplex PCR, and TCRdb kept only the in-frame ones, dropping some. The V and J calls and clone size are taken from that table; D and trimming were inferred from the DNA. The data show hundreds of thousands of clones, roughly 85% seen once. The V gene end was trimmed by 8 bases and the J gene end by 2 bases; junction bases not matched to a gene: 8. The length of the CDR3 is 14 residues. Germline CDR1 reads SGDLS; CDR2 reads YYNGEE.

This TCR was recovered from a woman in her thirties or forties who had been exposed to COVID-19. This chain connects TRBV9 to TRBJ2-3; TRBD2 matches 7 bases. The sequenced sample was PBMCs or T cells enriched from blood (not recorded which). The CDR3 loop reads CASARLADTDTQYF. The CDR3 DNA sequence: TGTGCCAGTGCGAGGCTAGCGGACACAGATACGCAGTATTTT. Variable domain in full (rest from reference TRBV9 and TRBJ2-3): DSGVTQTPKHLITATGQRVTLRCSPRSGDLSVYWYQQSLDQGLQFLIQYYNGEERAKGNILERFSAQQFPDLHSELNLSSLELGDSALYFCASARLADTDTQYFGPGTRLTVL.